The T cell receptor (beta chain) under discussion was sequenced for a study of blood T cells in healthy people across ages. Study in general: The template switching approach captured approximately one barcoded beta molecule for every two T cells.

On this clonotype: The antigen is not known.

A second PCR, run for roughly 7 to 11 cycles, used a sample-barcoded 5' primer plus a J-beta primer mix. MiXCR was run by TCRdb on the 5' RACE reads, yielding one entry per CDR3 protein. The table has about 640,000 distinct CDR3 sequences, about 54% seen once; the top ten hold over 30%. Findings and limits, study-wide: CMV status of donors was unknown, possibly confounding expanded clonotype changes.

CDR3 length: 14 residues. V dropped 5 bases and J dropped 6 bases, with 15 bases sitting between them. Per germline, CDR1 SGHAT and CDR2 FQNNGV. This sequence was found in a man aged 55 to 70 in good health. Sequencing was performed on blood. The V call is TRBV11-2, the J call TRBJ2-3, with D possibly being TRBD1 or TRBD2 (5 bases each). CDR3 bases: TGTGCCAGCAGCCCAGAGGGGCCTTGGGATACGCAGTATTTT. Translating it yields CASSPEGPWDTQYF.